The clone carrying this TCR beta chain showed up just a few times. Its antigen is not identified. This sample was included in a study of blood T cells in healthy people across ages. Findings and caveats of the study: Unsorted PBMCs prevented conclusive naive versus antigen-experienced comparison.

Through a sample-barcoded 5' primer and a J-beta primer mix, a second PCR was run for about 6 to 11 cycles. Each cDNA molecule received a tag from a template-switch adaptor that had 12 random nucleotides. TCRdb redid the calling of the 5' RACE reads with MiXCR, one entry per CDR3 protein. The sample lists over 1.5 million distinct CDR3 sequences, about 49% occurring once. The germline V gene encodes CDR1 SQVTM and CDR2 ANQGSEA. Trimming removed 4 bases from V and 5 bases from J, with 14 bases in between. This CDR3 is 13 amino acids long. The sample taken for sequencing was blood. This sequence originates from a woman between 40 and 50 years old in good health. The chain is built from TRBV29-1 and TRBJ2-5, with D perhaps matching TRBD1 (6 bases). The CDR3 sequence: CSVGQGISETQYF. The DNA of the CDR3 is TGCAGCGTTGGGCAGGGGATTAGCGAGACCCAGTACTTC.